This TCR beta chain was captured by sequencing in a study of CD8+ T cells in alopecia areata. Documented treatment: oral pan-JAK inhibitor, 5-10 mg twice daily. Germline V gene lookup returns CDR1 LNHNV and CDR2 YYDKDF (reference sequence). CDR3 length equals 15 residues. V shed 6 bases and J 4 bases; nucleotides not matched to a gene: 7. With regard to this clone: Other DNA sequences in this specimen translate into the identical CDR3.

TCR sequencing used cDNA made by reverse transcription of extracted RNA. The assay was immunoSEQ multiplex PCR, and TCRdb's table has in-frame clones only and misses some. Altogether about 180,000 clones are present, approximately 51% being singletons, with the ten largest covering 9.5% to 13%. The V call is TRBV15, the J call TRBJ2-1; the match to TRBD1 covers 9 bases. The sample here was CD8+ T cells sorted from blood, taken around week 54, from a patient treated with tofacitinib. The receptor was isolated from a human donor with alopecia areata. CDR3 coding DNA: TGTGCCACCAGTATCGGGACAGGGCTATACAATGAGCAGTTCTTC. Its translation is CATSIGTGLYNEQFF.